This entry lists 30 T cell receptor beta chains sequenced from one sample in a study of blood T cell repertoires in COVID-19. Assay used: immunoSEQ multiplex PCR; TCRdb lists only in-frame clones, some missing. Of more than 95,000 clones detected, roughly 82% appear once; the ten largest clones hold about 5%. Material for sequencing was peripheral blood. The receptors were sampled from a man in his sixties with acute or convalescent COVID-19.

The table lists this clone with a count of one. The genes are TRBV7-9 and TRBJ1-1; 10 bases agree with TRBD1. The trim removed 5 bases at V and 1 base at J, leaving 4 bases unmatched. The CDR3 runs to 15 residues. Germline-derived CDR1 and CDR2 are SEHNR and FQNEAQ (reference sequence). CDR3: CASSPRDRGNTEAFF. The CDR3 DNA reads TGTGCCAGCAGCCCACGGGACAGGGGGAACACTGAAGCTTTCTTT.

The CDR3 protein is CASSELAGVTDTQYF. The CDR3 coding sequence is TGTGCCAGCAGTGAATTAGCGGGAGTCACAGATACGCAGTATTTT. The rearrangement joins TRBV25-1 to TRBJ2-3; TRBD2 matches at 9 bases. The CDR3 has 15 residues. Germline CDR1 MGHDK, CDR2 SYGVNS. V lost 1 base and J lost 2; bases outside the gene matches: 1.

V usage is TRBV7-9 and J usage is TRBJ1-6, with 8 bases lining up with TRBD1. The CDR3 is made up of 15 amino acids. V shed 5 bases and J 6 bases; nucleotides not matched to a gene: 6. Germline CDR1 SEHNR, CDR2 FQNEAQ (reference sequence). The CDR3 DNA reads TGTGCCAGCAGCCCTCTGACAGGGGTTAATTCACCCCTCCACTTT. Encoded protein: CASSPLTGVNSPLHF.

This clone came up a few times. V gene TRBV4-1 combines with J gene TRBJ2-5; TRBD2 agrees at 15 bases. The CDR3 is made up of 15 amino acids. CDR1 MGHRA and CDR2 YSYEKL come from the germline V gene. Trimming removed 4 bases from V and 7 bases from J; junction bases left unmatched: 4. The CDR3 loop reads CASSPGTSGGRTQYF. In DNA, the CDR3 is TGCGCCAGCAGCCCAGGGACTAGCGGGGGGAGGACCCAGTACTTC.

The J gene is TRBJ2-7, the V gene TRBV18; 14 positions match TRBD2. V lost 2 bases to trimming and J lost 7 bases; unmatched junction nucleotides: 4. This CDR3 spans 15 amino acids. Germline V gene lookup returns CDR1 KGHSH and CDR2 LQKENI. The CDR3 loop reads CASSPTGLAGGEQYF. The CDR3 DNA is TGTGCCAGCTCACCAACCGGACTAGCGGGAGGAGAGCAGTACTTC.

This chain joins TRBV12-5 and TRBJ2-7, with D possibly matching TRBD2 (6 bases). The CDR3 totals 16 residues. V gave up 9 bases and J gave up 7 bases, with 28 bases separating them. Germline CDR1 LGHNT, CDR2 FRNRAP. CDR3 sequence reads: CASQPPVPPGAGEQYF. CDR3 bases: TGTGCTAGCCAGCCTCCGGTTCCGCCCGGCGCGGGGGAGCAGTACTTC.

The chain joins TRBV5-4 to TRBJ2-1, with a tentative D call TRBD2 (5 bases). The CDR3 is 12 amino acids. Germline V gene data show CDR1 as SGHNT and CDR2 as YYREEE (reference sequence). V lost 3 bases and J lost 15, with 16 bases in between. Written as DNA, the CDR3 is TGTGCCAGCAGCTCAGACGCGGGTTGGTGGTTCTTC. It is translated as CASSSDAGWWFF.

The chain uses TRBV7-3 and TRBJ2-1, with D uncertain. Germline CDR1 SGHTA, CDR2 FQGTGA. Trimming took off 1 base at V and 0 bases at J, with 4 bases between the two ends. This CDR3 has 14 amino acids. The CDR3 DNA follows: TGTGCCAGCAGCTTAATGAGCTCCTACAATGAGCAGTTCTTC. As protein: CASSLMSSYNEQFF.

The chain couples TRBV27 to TRBJ1-1, with 9 bases that match TRBD1. Germline CDR1 and CDR2: MNHEY and SMNVEV (reference sequence). This CDR3 has 14 residues. Trimming at V came to 6 bases and at J to 1 base, leaving 3 bases not matched to a gene. The CDR3, as DNA: TGTGCCAGCAGGGGACAGGGAAGGAACACTGAAGCTTTCTTT. Protein: CASRGQGRNTEAFF.

The V and J genes are TRBV11-2 and TRBJ1-1; a weak D match, TRBD1 (5 bases). This CDR3 spans 14 amino acids. CDR1 and CDR2 from the germline V gene are SGHAT and FQNNGV. V lost 7 bases and J lost 6, with 18 bases in between. The CDR3 protein is CASNKGHRGAEAFF. CDR3 bases: TGTGCCAGCAACAAAGGACACCGCGGCGCTGAAGCTTTCTTT. Using reference TRBV11-2 and TRBJ1-1 for the parts outside the CDR3, the full variable domain is EAGVAQSPRYKIIEKRQSVAFWCNPISGHATLYWYQQILGQGPKLLIQFQNNGVVDDSQLPKDRFSAERLKGVDSTLKIQPAKLEDSAVYLCASNKGHRGAEAFFGQGTRLTVV.

The V call is TRBV29-1, the J call TRBJ1-1, with D unclear. Germline V lookup: CDR1 SQVTM, CDR2 ANQGSEA. Trimming cost V 4 bases and J 1 base, with 13 bases left between them. The CDR3 consists of 14 residues. CDR3 sequence reads: CSVVPGKENTEAFF. The CDR3 DNA reads TGCAGCGTTGTCCCCGGGAAGGAGAACACTGAAGCTTTCTTT.

This chain uses TRBV5-6 with TRBJ2-7; D is ambiguous. The CDR3 loop spans 12 amino acids. Trimming left V 4 bases short and J 1 base short, with 6 bases between. Germline CDR1 is SGHDT and CDR2 is YYEEEE. The CDR3 here is CASSVTSYEQYF. CDR3 bases: TGTGCCAGCAGCGTTACATCCTACGAGCAGTACTTC.

V is TRBV7-8 and J is TRBJ2-5; D gene uncertain. The CDR3 is 12 amino acids. Germline V CDR1 and CDR2: SGHVS, FQNEAQ. Trimming pared 5 bases from V and 1 base from J, leaving 5 bases between. The CDR3 bases are TGTGCCAGCAGCCCCTTCCAAGAGACCCAGTACTTC. The encoded protein is CASSPFQETQYF.

This chain uses TRBV7-8 with TRBJ2-2, with D perhaps matching TRBD2 (5 bases). The V end was cut by 5 bases, the J end by 1 base, with 17 bases between. This CDR3 contains 17 residues. CDR1 is SGHVS and CDR2 is FQNEAQ in the germline V gene. CDR3 DNA sequence: TGTGCCAGCAGCCCCTGGGTCGGGGATAAGAACACCGGGGAGCTGTTTTTT. Protein sequence: CASSPWVGDKNTGELFF. The full variable domain, its missing parts supplied by reference TRBV7-8 and TRBJ2-2, is GAGVSQSPRYKVAKRGQDVALRCDPISGHVSLFWYQQALGQGPEFLTYFQNEAQLDKSGLPSDRFFAERPEGSVSTLKIQRTQQEDSAVYLCASSPWVGDKNTGELFFGEGSRLTVL.

The chain is built from TRBV13 and TRBJ2-3; D remains unclear. Germline V lookup: CDR1 PRHDT, CDR2 FYEKMQ (reference sequence). The CDR3 is 13 amino acids. V dropped 2 bases and J dropped 2 bases, with 5 bases sitting between them. CDR3 bases: TGTGCCAGCAGCTTACAGGCCACAGATACGCAGTATTTT. Its protein is CASSLQATDTQYF.

V and J are TRBV3-1 (or the pseudogene TRBV3-2) and TRBJ2-5; weak D call: TRBD2 (6 bases). The CDR3 is 13 residues long. CDR1 is LGHDT, CDR2 YNNKEL, per germline (reference sequence). The V end lost 5 bases, the J end lost 2 bases, and 9 bases lay between the germline ends. The CDR3 DNA is TGTGCCAGCAGCAACCGGGGGCAAGAGACCCAGTACTTC. It codes for CASSNRGQETQYF.

This clone was recorded a few times. The chain joins TRBV27 to TRBJ1-2; TRBD1 might be the D (6 bases). Germline lookup yields CDR1 MNHEY and CDR2 SMNVEV (reference sequence). The CDR3 contains 14 residues. V lost 5 bases and J lost 2, with 12 bases in between. The CDR3 DNA reads TGTGCCAGCAGTCCACAGGGTGTGAACTATGGCTACACCTTC. Its translation is CASSPQGVNYGYTF.

The V and J genes are TRBV5-1 and TRBJ2-3, with 10 bases aligning to TRBD2. The CDR3 is made up of 15 amino acids. Germline values: CDR1 SGHRS, CDR2 YFSETQ. The J segment lost 1 base and the V segment lost 3 bases, leaving 2 bases of the junction unmatched. CDR3 bases: TGCGCCAGCAGCTCCGGGACTAGCGGCACAGATACGCAGTATTTT. Translating it yields CASSSGTSGTDTQYF.

The genes are TRBV7-2 and TRBJ2-3, with D possibly matching TRBD2 (6 bases). The germline CDR1 and CDR2 sequences are SGHTA and FQGNSA. Trimming shortened V by 6 bases and J by 0 bases, and 10 bases separated the two germline ends. CDR3 size: 14 residues. The CDR3 nucleotides are TGTGCCAGCAGTTCCAGCGGGAGCACAGATACGCAGTATTTT. This sequence encodes CASSSSGSTDTQYF.

The sample holds a few counts of this clone. This rearrangement joins TRBV2 to TRBJ1-6, with unresolved D. The ends were cut back, 2 bases at V and 0 bases at J, with 5 bases in the middle. Germline loops: CDR1 SNHLY, CDR2 FYNNEI. There are 15 residues in the CDR3. As DNA, the CDR3 is TGTGCCAGCAGTGAACGGAGCTCCTATAATTCACCCCTCCACTTT. As protein: CASSERSSYNSPLHF.

V is TRBV28 and J is TRBJ1-2; the D is unclear. V was shortened by 5 bases and J by 1 base, with 11 bases between the two germline ends. This CDR3 is 14 amino acids long. CDR1 and CDR2 from the germline V gene are MDHEN and SYDVKM. CDR3 loop: CASSPDGLNYGYTF. CDR3 nucleotide sequence: TGTGCCAGCAGTCCGGACGGACTTAACTATGGCTACACCTTC.

A few counts support this clone. The chain is built from TRBV7-6 and TRBJ2-2; 7 positions match TRBD1. The V gene end was trimmed by 4 bases and the J gene end by 2 bases; junction bases not matched to a gene: 4. The CDR3 length is 15 residues. Germline CDR1 SGHVS, CDR2 FNYEAQ. The CDR3 DNA is TGTGCCAGCAGCTCGACAGGGCCTAACACCGGGGAGCTGTTTTTT. Residues: CASSSTGPNTGELFF.

The chain employs TRBV9 and TRBJ1-4; 10 bases map to TRBD1. V trimming: 2 bases; J trimming: 5 bases; junction bases outside the gene matches: 6. This CDR3 region has 16 residues. Germline CDR1 reads SGDLS; CDR2 reads YYNGEE. This CDR3 is CASSVGRQGANEKLFF. The DNA of the CDR3 is TGTGCCAGCAGCGTTGGGAGACAGGGGGCGAATGAAAAACTGTTTTTT.

The gene calls are TRBV5-1 and TRBJ2-5; 9 bases are a match to TRBD2. V lost 0 bases, J lost 1 base, and 7 bases stayed unmatched. In germline, CDR1 is SGHRS, CDR2 YFSETQ. This CDR3 is built from 17 residues. The DNA of the CDR3 is TGCGCCAGCAGCTTGGGTAGCGGGGGTAATCTCCAAGAGACCCAGTACTTC. The encoded protein is CASSLGSGGNLQETQYF. Full variable domain (outside the CDR3, taken from reference TRBV5-1 and TRBJ2-5): KAGVTQTPRYLIKTRGQQVTLSCSPISGHRSVSWYQQTPGQGLQFLFEYFSETQRNKGNFPGRFSGRQFSNSRSEMNVSTLELGDSALYLCASSLGSGGNLQETQYFGPGTRLLVL.

This chain joins TRBV3-1 (or the pseudogene TRBV3-2) and TRBJ1-4; unclear D gene. The CDR3 contains 16 residues. Trimming cost V 1 base and J 2 bases, with 11 bases left between them. Looked up from germline, CDR1 is LGHDT and CDR2 is YNNKEL (reference sequence). CDR3 sequence: CASSQGGGITNEKLFF. The DNA for the CDR3 is TGTGCCAGCAGCCAAGGGGGAGGAATTACTAATGAAAAACTGTTTTTT.

V gene TRBV18 combines with J gene TRBJ2-7; 11 bases align to TRBD2. The CDR3 contains 19 residues. CDR1 is KGHSH and CDR2 is LQKENI in the germline V gene. V was pared by 3 bases and J by 3 bases, with 16 bases of the junction left unmatched. CDR3 region: CASSPGQGQTSGNFYEQYF. The CDR3, as DNA: TGTGCCAGCTCACCCGGACAGGGGCAGACTAGCGGGAATTTCTACGAGCAGTACTTC.

The chain has TRBV19 and TRBJ2-5; D is undetermined. This CDR3 has 13 residues. Trimming shortened V by 2 bases and J by 4 bases, and 8 bases separated the two germline ends. The V gene's germline CDR1 is LNHDA and CDR2 SQIVND (reference sequence). CDR3 in DNA: TGTGCCAGTAGTATACAGGAATTAGAGACCCAGTACTTC. Its protein is CASSIQELETQYF.

The chain recombines TRBV3-1 (or the pseudogene TRBV3-2) with TRBJ1-5; tentatively, D is TRBD1 (6 bases). CDR3 length: 12 amino acids. Germline values: CDR1 LGHDT, CDR2 YNNKEL (reference sequence). Trimming shortened V by 5 bases and J by 6 bases, and 8 bases separated the two germline ends. The CDR3 spells CASSAGVQPQHF. CDR3 bases: TGTGCCAGCAGCGCAGGGGTTCAGCCCCAGCATTTT.

This chain uses TRBV3-1 (or the pseudogene TRBV3-2) with TRBJ2-1, with TRBD1 matching over 11 bases. CDR1 is LGHDT, CDR2 YNNKEL, per germline (reference sequence). The CDR3 contains 16 residues. J gave up 7 bases and V 2 bases, and 7 bases lay outside the gene matches. CDR3 bases: TGTGCCAGCAGCCAACATGGACAGGGGGCAAGGAATGAGCAGTTCTTC. It translates to CASSQHGQGARNEQFF.

The rearrangement joins TRBV28 to TRBJ1-3, with a possible D match to TRBD1 (5 bases). Germline V gene data show CDR1 as MDHEN and CDR2 as SYDVKM. With 6 bases removed from V and 3 bases from J, the gap between germline ends came to 12 bases. The CDR3 length is 14 residues. This CDR3 reads CASSTGRDGNTIYF. CDR3 sequence (DNA): TGTGCCAGCAGCACAGGCCGCGATGGAAACACCATATATTTT.